This T cell receptor beta chain was recovered during a study of control samples from healthy donors and cancer patients. Trimming cost V 1 base and J 6 bases, with 19 bases left between them. The CDR3 runs to 16 residues. Looked up from germline, CDR1 is LNHDA and CDR2 is SQIVND (reference sequence). TCRdb keeps only in-frame clones here, not all; method: immunoSEQ multiplex PCR. Of around 68,000 clones detected, roughly 80% appear once; the ten largest clones hold about 14%. The chain has TRBV19 and TRBJ2-7; D not resolved. The receptor comes from a man in his fifties or sixties in good health. Input material: blood. The CDR3 protein is CASSIVASAGFSEQYF. The CDR3 DNA follows: TGTGCCAGTAGTATAGTGGCCTCAGCCGGGTTTAGCGAGCAGTACTTC. Filled out from reference TRBV19 and TRBJ2-7, the complete variable domain reads DGGITQSPKYLFRKEGQNVTLSCEQNLNHDAMYWYRQDPGQGLRLIYYSQIVNDFQKGDIAEGYSVSREKKESFPLTVTSAQKNPTAFYLCASSIVASAGFSEQYFGPGTRLTVT.